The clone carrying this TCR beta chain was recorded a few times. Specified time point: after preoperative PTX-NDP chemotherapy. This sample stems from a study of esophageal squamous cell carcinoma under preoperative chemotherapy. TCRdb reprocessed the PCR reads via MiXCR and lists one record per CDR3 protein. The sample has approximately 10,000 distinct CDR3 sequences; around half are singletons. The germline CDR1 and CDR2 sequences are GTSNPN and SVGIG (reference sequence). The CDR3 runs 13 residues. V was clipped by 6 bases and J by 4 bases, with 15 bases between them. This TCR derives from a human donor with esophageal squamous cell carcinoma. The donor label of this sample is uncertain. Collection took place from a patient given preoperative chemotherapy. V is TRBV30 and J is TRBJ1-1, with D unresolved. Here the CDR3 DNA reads TGTGCCTGCCGGAACAGTCTGTTCACTGAAGCTTTCTTT. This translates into CACRNSLFTEAFF.